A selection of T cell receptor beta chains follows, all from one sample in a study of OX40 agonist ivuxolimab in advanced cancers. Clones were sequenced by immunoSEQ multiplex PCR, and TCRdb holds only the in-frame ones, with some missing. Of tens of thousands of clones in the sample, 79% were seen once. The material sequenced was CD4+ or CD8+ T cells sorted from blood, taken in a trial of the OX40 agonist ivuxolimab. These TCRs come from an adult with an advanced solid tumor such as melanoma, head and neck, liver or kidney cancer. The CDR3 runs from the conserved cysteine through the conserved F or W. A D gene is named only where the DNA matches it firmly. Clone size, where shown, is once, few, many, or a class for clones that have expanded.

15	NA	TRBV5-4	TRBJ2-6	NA	CASSSGWGGANVLTF	TGTGCCAGCAGCTCGGGTTGGGGAGGGGCCAACGTCCTGACTTTC
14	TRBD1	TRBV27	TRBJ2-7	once	CASSPKQGYYEQYF	TGTGCCAGCAGCCCTAAACAGGGGTACTACGAGCAGTACTTC
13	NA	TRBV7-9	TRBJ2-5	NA	CASSKSGRETQYF	TGTGCCAGCAGCAAAAGCGGCAGAGAGACCCAGTACTTC
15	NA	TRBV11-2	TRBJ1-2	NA	CASSFLGGEMGGYTF	TGTGCCAGCAGCTTCCTCGGGGGGGAGATGGGAGGCTACACCTTC
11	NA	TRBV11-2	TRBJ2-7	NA	CASSPSDEQYF	TGTGCCAGCAGTCCCTCGGACGAGCAGTACTTC
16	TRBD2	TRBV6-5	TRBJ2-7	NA	CASSYNRGRDSYEQYF	TGTGCCAGCAGTTACAATAGAGGGAGGGACTCCTACGAGCAGTACTTC
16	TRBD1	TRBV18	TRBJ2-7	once	CASSPRAPQGGYEQYF	TGTGCCAGCTCACCCCGGGCCCCACAGGGGGGCTACGAGCAGTACTTC
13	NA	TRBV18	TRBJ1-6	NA	CASSLGAGSPLHF	TGTGCCAGCTCATTGGGCGCCGGTTCACCCCTCCACTTT
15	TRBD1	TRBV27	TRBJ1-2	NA	CASSRDRGRVYGYTF	TGTGCCAGCAGCCGGGACAGGGGGCGGGTCTATGGCTACACCTTC
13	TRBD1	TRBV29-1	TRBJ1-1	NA	CSAYRGLNTEAFF	TGCAGCGCCTACAGGGGGCTAAACACTGAAGCTTTCTTT
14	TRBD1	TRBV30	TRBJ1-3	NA	CAWTQGGLRNTIYF	TGTGCCTGGACCCAGGGGGGACTACGAAACACCATATATTTT
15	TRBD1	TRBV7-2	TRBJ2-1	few	CASSLIQGAYNEQFF	TGTGCCAGCAGCTTAATCCAGGGGGCCTACAATGAGCAGTTCTTC
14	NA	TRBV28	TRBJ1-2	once	CASCPARCYYGYTF	TGTGCCAGCTGCCCCGCGAGATGTTACTATGGCTACACCTTC
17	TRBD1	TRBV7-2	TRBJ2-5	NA	CASSSTPGTGGGETQYF	TGTGCCAGCAGCTCCACACCCGGGACAGGGGGCGGCGAGACCCAGTACTTC
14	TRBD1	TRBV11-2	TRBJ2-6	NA	CASRQGSGANVLTF	TGTGCCAGCAGACAGGGGTCCGGGGCCAACGTCCTGACTTTC
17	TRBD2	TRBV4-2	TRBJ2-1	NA	CASSQQISGRVYNEQFF	TGTGCCAGCAGCCAGCAAATTAGCGGGAGGGTGTACAATGAGCAGTTCTTC
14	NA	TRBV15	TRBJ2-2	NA	CATRAGPNTGELFF	TGTGCCACCCGGGCGGGACCGAACACCGGGGAGCTGTTTTTT
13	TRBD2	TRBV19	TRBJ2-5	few	CASSMGTSGTQYF	TGTGCCAGTAGTATGGGGACTAGCGGGACCCAGTACTTC
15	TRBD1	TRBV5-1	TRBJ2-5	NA	CASSLGQGVQETQYF	TGCGCCAGCAGTTTGGGACAGGGAGTACAAGAGACCCAGTACTTC
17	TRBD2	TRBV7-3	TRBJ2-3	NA	CASSSGLAGASLATQYF	TGTGCCAGCAGCTCGGGACTAGCGGGAGCTTCACTTGCTACGCAGTATTTT
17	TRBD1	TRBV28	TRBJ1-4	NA	CASSSDLRQGFNEKLFF	TGTGCCAGCAGTTCCGACCTTAGACAGGGATTTAATGAAAAACTGTTTTTT
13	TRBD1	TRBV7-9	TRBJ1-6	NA	CASSGTANSPLHF	TGTGCCAGCAGCGGGACAGCAAATTCACCCCTCCACTTT
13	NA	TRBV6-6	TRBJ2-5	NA	CASSYLGQETQYF	TGTGCCAGCAGTTACTTGGGACAAGAGACCCAGTACTTC
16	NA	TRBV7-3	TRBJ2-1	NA	CASSAGLNPPYNEQFF	TGTGCCAGCAGCGCGGGACTGAACCCTCCCTACAATGAGCAGTTCTTC
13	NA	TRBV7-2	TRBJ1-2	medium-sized	CASSPTTNYGYTF	TGTGCCAGCAGCCCCACAACTAACTATGGCTACACCTTC
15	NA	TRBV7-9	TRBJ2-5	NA	CASSLKRVSQETQYF	TGTGCCAGCAGCTTAAAGCGGGTCAGCCAAGAGACCCAGTACTTC
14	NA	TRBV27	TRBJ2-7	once	CASSLLGGAYEQYF	TGTGCCAGCAGTTTGTTGGGGGGAGCCTACGAGCAGTACTTC
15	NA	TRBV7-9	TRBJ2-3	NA	CASSLSQGNTDTQYF	TGTGCCAGCAGCTTAAGCCAGGGGAACACAGATACGCAGTATTTT
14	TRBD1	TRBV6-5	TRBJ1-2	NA	CASSPGTGGWGYTF	TGTGCCAGCAGCCCCGGGACAGGGGGTTGGGGCTACACCTTC
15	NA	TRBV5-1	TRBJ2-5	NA	CASLANKRDLETQYF	TGCGCCAGCCTTGCGAATAAGAGGGATCTGGAGACCCAGTACTTC
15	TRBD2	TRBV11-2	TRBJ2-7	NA	CASSLGGGAPYEQYF	TGTGCCAGCAGCTTAGGCGGGGGGGCCCCCTACGAGCAGTACTTC
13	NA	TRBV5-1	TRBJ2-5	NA	CASRRDVQETQYF	TGCGCCAGCAGGCGGGATGTACAAGAGACCCAGTACTTC
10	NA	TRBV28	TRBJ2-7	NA	CASWGYEQYF	TGTGCCAGCTGGGGTTACGAGCAGTACTTC
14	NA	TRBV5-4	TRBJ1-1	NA	CASSSRPTADEAFF	TGTGCCAGCAGCTCTCGCCCCACCGCCGATGAAGCTTTCTTT
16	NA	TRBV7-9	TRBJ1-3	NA	CASSPSASGPRGTIYF	TGTGCCAGCAGTCCTTCGGCTTCAGGCCCGAGGGGCACCATATATTTT
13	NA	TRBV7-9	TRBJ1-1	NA	CASSLAGKTEAFF	TGTGCCAGCAGCTTAGCCGGGAAGACTGAAGCTTTCTTT
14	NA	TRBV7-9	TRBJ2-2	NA	CASSLGAGDRELFF	TGTGCCAGCAGCTTAGGGGCAGGGGACCGGGAGCTGTTTTTT
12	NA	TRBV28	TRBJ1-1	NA	CASSQRGFEAFF	TGTGCCAGCAGCCAGAGGGGATTTGAAGCTTTCTTT
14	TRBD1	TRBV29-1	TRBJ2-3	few	CSVQTGPQADTQYF	TGCAGCGTGCAGACAGGGCCCCAGGCAGATACGCAGTATTTT
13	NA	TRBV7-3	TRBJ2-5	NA	CASSPTGRETQYF	TGTGCCAGCAGCCCAACAGGGCGGGAGACCCAGTACTTC
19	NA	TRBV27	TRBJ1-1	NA	CASSLTVGPGTRMNTEAFF	TGTGCCAGCAGTTTAACTGTTGGGCCTGGGACAAGAATGAACACTGAAGCTTTCTTT
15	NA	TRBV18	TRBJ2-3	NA	CASSRERQSTDTQYF	TGTGCCAGCTCACGGGAAAGGCAGTCCACAGATACGCAGTATTTT
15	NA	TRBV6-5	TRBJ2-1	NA	CASSYSRTRPNEQFF	TGTGCCAGCAGTTACTCGAGAACTAGACCCAATGAGCAGTTCTTC
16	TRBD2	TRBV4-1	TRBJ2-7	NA	CASSQGGVAGVREQYF	TGCGCCAGCAGCCAGGGAGGAGTAGCGGGAGTAAGAGAGCAGTACTTC